The rows below give T cell receptor beta chains drawn from one sample of a study of Graves' ophthalmopathy and Graves' hyperthyroidism. TCRdb recomputed calls from the multiplex PCR reads with MiXCR, one row per CDR3 protein. This repertoire shows roughly 500,000 distinct CDR3 sequences, around 14% found once; its top ten account for around 9.8%. Material: blood. The receptors shown here come from a woman aged 30 to 39 with Graves' ophthalmopathy. The CDR3 runs from the conserved cysteine through the conserved F or W. A D gene is named only where the DNA matches it firmly. Not every row has a clone size; where given, it reads once, few, many or a size class.

clone size	V gene	J gene	D gene	CDR3 protein	CDR3 DNA
few	TRBV9	TRBJ1-6	-	CASSLSPRGSPLHF	TGTGCCAGCAGCCTTTCCCCGCGTGGCTCACCCCTCCACTTT
many	TRBV6-5	TRBJ1-1	TRBD1	CASSYLGTGVNTEAFF	TGTGCCAGCAGTTACCTTGGGACAGGGGTGAACACTGAAGCTTTCTTT
many	TRBV5-1	TRBJ2-7	-	CASSVPRGGYGEQYF	TGCGCCAGCAGCGTGCCCAGGGGCGGGTATGGCGAGCAGTACTTC
many	TRBV27	TRBJ2-5	-	CASSFIGGEETQYF	TGTGCCAGCAGTTTTATCGGGGGCGAGGAGACCCAGTACTTC
-	TRBV11-1	TRBJ2-2	-	CASRTRVRASEFAGELFF	TGTGCCAGCAGGACTAGGGTAAGGGCGTCGGAGTTCGCCGGGGAGCTGTTTTTT
many	TRBV6-1	TRBJ1-5	-	CASREFSNQPQHF	TGTGCCAGCAGGGAATTTAGCAATCAGCCCCAGCATTTT
many	TRBV27	TRBJ1-1	-	CASSSKGGTEAFF	TGTGCCAGCAGTTCCAAAGGAGGCACTGAAGCTTTCTTT
many	TRBV29-1	TRBJ2-2	TRBD2	CSVPAGVTTNTGELFF	TGCAGCGTCCCCGCGGGGGTGACAACGAACACCGGGGAGCTGTTTTTT
-	TRBV5-1	TRBJ1-2	TRBD1	CASSWDRGDGYTF	TGCGCCAGCAGCTGGGACAGGGGGGATGGCTACACCTTC
many	TRBV6-5	TRBJ2-7	-	CASSYSNPPYEQYF	TGTGCCAGCAGTTACTCGAACCCCCCCTACGAGCAGTACTTC
few	TRBV2	TRBJ2-7	-	CASRDDKATYEQYF	TGTGCCAGCAGAGACGACAAGGCGACCTACGAGCAGTACTTC
-	TRBV7-8	TRBJ1-3	-	CASSLGGTARNTIYF	TGTGCCAGCAGCTTGGGGGGGACCGCGCGAAACACCATATATTTT